This TCR beta chain was captured by sequencing in a study of Ad26.COV2.S vaccination and SARS-CoV-2 variants. General study findings and limits: Non-spike TCR breadth did not differ much between vaccine and placebo recipients.

Treatment noted: over 15 received Ad26.COV2.S at low or high dose, single or two shots; about five received placebo; per-sample allocation not given. Sampling happened 63 days after the first vaccine or placebo injection. Here immunoSEQ multiplex PCR was the method, and the copy in TCRdb shows in-frame clones only, minus some. The table lists some 350,000 clones, roughly 90% of them singletons. V shed 5 bases and J shed 0 bases, with 10 bases lying between them. This CDR3 spans 14 amino acids. Germline V gives CDR1 SGHTA, CDR2 FQGNSA. In regard to this clone: Its antigen is as yet unknown.

The genes are TRBV7-2 and TRBJ1-1, with D possibly being TRBD1 (6 bases). The receptor was isolated from a person between 18 and 60 years old who received the Ad26.COV2.S COVID-19 vaccine or a placebo. The specimen was peripheral blood, collected in a trial of Ad26.COV2.S vaccine versus placebo. The CDR3 DNA sequence: TGTGCCAGCAGCCCTACAGGGTTGAACACTGAAGCTTTCTTT. It encodes CASSPTGLNTEAFF.